These 15 T cell receptor beta chains originate from one sample sequenced in a study of blood T cell repertoires in COVID-19. Some clones are missing from TCRdb's copy, which holds only in-frame ones; the method was immunoSEQ multiplex PCR. The sample records fewer than 500,000 clones, approximately 80% being singletons. Input material: peripheral blood. The origin of the receptors is a human donor with acute or convalescent COVID-19. The donor label of this sample is uncertain.

The chain combines TRBV7-9 with TRBJ2-1; 14 nucleotides align to TRBD2. In germline, CDR1 is SEHNR, CDR2 FQNEAQ (reference sequence). The CDR3 extends over 18 amino acids. Losses at the gene ends were 4 bases for V and 1 base for J; bases not matched to a gene: 6. Here the CDR3 reads CASSSTTSGRGSYNEQFF. CDR3 in DNA: TGTGCCAGCAGCTCTACGACTAGCGGGAGGGGATCCTACAATGAGCAGTTCTTC.

This chain links TRBV27 with TRBJ2-7; D perhaps matches TRBD1 (5 bases). Germline V gene sequence: CDR1 MNHEY, CDR2 SMNVEV (reference sequence). This CDR3 region has 14 residues. V was cut by 4 bases and J by 2 bases, with 12 bases left in between. CDR3 in DNA: TGTGCCAGCAGTTCGACCAGGGTGACCTACGAGCAGTACTTC. Translating it yields CASSSTRVTYEQYF.

The J gene is TRBJ1-2, the V gene TRBV5-1, with 9 nucleotides matching TRBD1. The CDR3 has 16 residues. The V and J ends lost 4 bases and 0 bases, in that order; junction bases with no gene match: 7. CDR1 and CDR2 from the germline V gene are SGHRS and YFSETQ. CDR3 bases: TGCGCCAGCAGCCCGGACAGGGGATTCGCTAACTATGGCTACACCTTC. Its protein is CASSPDRGFANYGYTF.

This clone was seen a single time. The chain links TRBV11-2 to TRBJ1-6; weak D call: TRBD1 (5 bases). The CDR3 sequence is 13 residues long. Germline CDR1 reads SGHAT; CDR2 reads FQNNGV. The ends were cut back, 3 bases at V and 8 bases at J, with 8 bases in the middle. Here the CDR3 DNA reads TGTGCCAGCAGCTTTCGGGGGGATTCACCCCTCCACTTT. Its protein is CASSFRGDSPLHF.

The J gene is TRBJ2-1, the V gene TRBV11-2; 10 bases align to TRBD2. Per germline, CDR1 SGHAT and CDR2 FQNNGV. Losses at the gene ends were 5 bases for V and 9 bases for J; bases not matched to a gene: 13. The CDR3 consists of 16 residues. The CDR3 loop reads CASSARTSGTPSEQFF. The CDR3 DNA reads as TGTGCCAGCAGCGCCCGTACTAGCGGGACTCCTAGTGAGCAGTTCTTC.

V and J are TRBV2 and TRBJ2-6; 7 nucleotides align to TRBD1. V trimming: 6 bases; J trimming: 4 bases; junction bases outside the gene matches: 3. The V gene's germline CDR1 is SNHLY and CDR2 FYNNEI. The CDR3 has 14 amino acids. CDR3 sequence: CASRDRAGANVLTF. CDR3 DNA: TGTGCCAGCAGAGACAGGGCCGGGGCCAACGTCCTGACTTTC. The complete variable domain, with remaining parts taken from reference TRBV2 and TRBJ2-6, reads EPEVTQTPSHQVTQMGQEVILRCVPISNHLYFYWYRQILGQKVEFLVSFYNNEISEKSEIFDDQFSVERPDGSNFTLKIRSTKLEDSAMYFCASRDRAGANVLTFGAGSRLTVL.

CDR3 DNA: TGTGCCACCGGGGACAGGAACACCGGGGAGCTGTTTTTT. Protein sequence: CATGDRNTGELFF. The rearrangement uses TRBV24-1 and TRBJ2-2, with TRBD1 matching 7 bases. V dropped 9 bases and J dropped 1; count of bases not matched to a gene: 1. This CDR3 comprises 13 residues. Germline loops: CDR1 KGHDR, CDR2 SFDVKD.

The chain is built from TRBV20-1 and TRBJ2-1; D is ambiguous. There are 11 residues in the CDR3. The V end was cut by 1 base, the J end by 5 bases, with 3 bases between. CDR1 is DFQATT and CDR2 is SNEGSKA in the germline V gene (reference sequence). The CDR3 protein is CSARADNEQFF. CDR3 in DNA: TGCAGTGCTAGAGCCGACAATGAGCAGTTCTTC.

V gene TRBV2 combines with J gene TRBJ2-3, with TRBD2 matching over 7 bases. The V and J ends lost 6 bases and 2 bases, in that order; junction bases with no gene match: 8. Germline V gene data show CDR1 as SNHLY and CDR2 as FYNNEI. The CDR3 contains 15 residues. CDR3 loop: CASRPGLLFTDTQYF. The DNA for the CDR3 is TGTGCCAGCAGACCGGGACTACTATTCACAGATACGCAGTATTTT.

The chain has TRBV7-6 and TRBJ1-4; TRBD1 matches at 7 bases. The CDR3 covers 13 residues. Trimming removed 2 bases from V and 13 bases from J; junction bases left unmatched: 7. Per germline, CDR1 SGHVS and CDR2 FNYEAQ. In DNA, the CDR3 is TGTGCCAGCAGCTTAAGACAGGGACAAAGACTGTTTTTT. Amino acids: CASSLRQGQRLFF. The variable domain in full, completed from reference TRBV7-6 and TRBJ1-4, reads GAGVSQSPRYKVTKRGQDVALRCDPISGHVSLYWYRQALGQGPEFLTYFNYEAQQDKSGLPNDRFSAERPEGSISTLTIQRTEQRDSAMYRCASSLRQGQRLFFGSGTQLSVL.

The chain uses TRBV12-2 and TRBJ1-1; the DNA was not used to check the table's D call, TRBD1. TRBV12-2 is recorded as a pseudogene. The CDR3 sequence is 13 residues long. The CDR3 DNA follows: TGTGCAAGTCGCTTAAACAGGGACACTGAAGCTTTCTTT. Its translation: CASRLNRDTEAFF.

The chain has TRBV12-3 or TRBV12-4 and TRBJ2-1, with D perhaps TRBD1 (6 bases). CDR3 length equals 12 residues. Trimming took 5 bases from V and 8 from J, leaving 10 bases between them. CDR3 in DNA: TGTGCCAGCAGTCGACAGGATTATGAGCAGTTCTTC. Protein product: CASSRQDYEQFF.

The gene calls are TRBV7-7 and TRBJ1-4; 7 positions match TRBD1. With V trimmed by 4 bases and J by 4 bases, 6 bases remained unmatched. Looked up from germline, CDR1 is SSHAT and CDR2 is FNYEAQ (reference sequence). The CDR3 contains 15 residues. The CDR3 nucleotides read TGTGCCAGCAGCTATGGGACAGCTAGTAATGAAAAACTGTTTTTT. Residues: CASSYGTASNEKLFF.

This clone was observed once. V usage is TRBV28 and J usage is TRBJ1-3, with D perhaps TRBD1 (5 bases). Trimming pared 2 bases from V and 8 bases from J, leaving 16 bases between. CDR1 is MDHEN, CDR2 SYDVKM, per germline. This CDR3 has 15 amino acids. The CDR3 loop reads CASSLPSAGRDTIYF. In DNA form, the CDR3 reads TGTGCCAGCAGTTTACCCTCTGCGGGGCGTGACACCATATATTTT.

V gene TRBV27 combines with J gene TRBJ2-1; the D is unclear. Germline loops: CDR1 MNHEY, CDR2 SMNVEV (reference sequence). The CDR3 has 13 amino acids. V was shortened by 4 bases and J by 10 bases, with 14 bases between the two germline ends. The CDR3 DNA sequence: TGTGCCAGCAGTTACAACCTAGGTACGGAGCAGTTCTTC. Its protein product is CASSYNLGTEQFF.